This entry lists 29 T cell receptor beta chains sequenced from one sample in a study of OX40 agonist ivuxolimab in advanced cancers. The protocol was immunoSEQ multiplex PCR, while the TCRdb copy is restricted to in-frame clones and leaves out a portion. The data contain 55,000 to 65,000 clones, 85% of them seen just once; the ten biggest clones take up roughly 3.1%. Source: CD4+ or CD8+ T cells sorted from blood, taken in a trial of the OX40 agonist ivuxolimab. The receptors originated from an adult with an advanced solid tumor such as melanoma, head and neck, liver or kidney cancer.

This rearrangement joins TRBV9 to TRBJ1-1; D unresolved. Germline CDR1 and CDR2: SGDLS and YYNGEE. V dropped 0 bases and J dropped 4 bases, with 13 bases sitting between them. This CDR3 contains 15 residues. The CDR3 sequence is CASSVATALGTEAFF. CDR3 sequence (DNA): TGTGCCAGCAGCGTAGCTACGGCTCTGGGCACTGAAGCTTTCTTT.

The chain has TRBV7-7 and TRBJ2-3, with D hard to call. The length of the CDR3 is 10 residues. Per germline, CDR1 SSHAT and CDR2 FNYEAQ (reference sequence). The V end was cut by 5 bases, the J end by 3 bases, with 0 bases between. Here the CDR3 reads CASSTDTQYF. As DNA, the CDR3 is TGTGCCAGCAGCACAGATACGCAGTATTTT.

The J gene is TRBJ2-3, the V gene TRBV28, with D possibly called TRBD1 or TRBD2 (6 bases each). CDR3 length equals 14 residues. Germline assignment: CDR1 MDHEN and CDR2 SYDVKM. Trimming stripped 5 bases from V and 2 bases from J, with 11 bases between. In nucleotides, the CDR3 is TGTGCCAGCAGTGGCCGGGGGCTCACAGATACGCAGTATTTT. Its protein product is CASSGRGLTDTQYF.

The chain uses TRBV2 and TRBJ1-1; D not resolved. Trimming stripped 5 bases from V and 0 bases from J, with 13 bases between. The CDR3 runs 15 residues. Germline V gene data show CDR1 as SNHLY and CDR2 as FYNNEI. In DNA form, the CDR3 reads TGTGCCAGCAGTTACTACGGGTCGTTGAACACTGAAGCTTTCTTT. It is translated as CASSYYGSLNTEAFF.

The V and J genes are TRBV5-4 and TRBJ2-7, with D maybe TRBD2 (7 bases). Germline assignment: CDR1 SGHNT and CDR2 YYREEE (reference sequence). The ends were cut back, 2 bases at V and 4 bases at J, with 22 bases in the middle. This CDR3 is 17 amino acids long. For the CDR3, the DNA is TGTGCCAGCAGCTTAAGGGGGGGGCTATCCTTGTGGTACGAGCAGTACTTC. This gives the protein CASSLRGGLSLWYEQYF.

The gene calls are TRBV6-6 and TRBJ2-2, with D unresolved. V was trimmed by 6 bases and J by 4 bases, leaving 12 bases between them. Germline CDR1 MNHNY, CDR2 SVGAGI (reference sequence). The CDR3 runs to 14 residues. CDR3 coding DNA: TGTGCCAGCAGACTAACGGCTAGCACCGGGGAGCTGTTTTTT. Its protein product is CASRLTASTGELFF.

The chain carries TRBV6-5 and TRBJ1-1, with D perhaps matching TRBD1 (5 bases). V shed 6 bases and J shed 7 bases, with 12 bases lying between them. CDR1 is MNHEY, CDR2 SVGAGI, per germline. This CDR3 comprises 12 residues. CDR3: CASSRARGEAFF. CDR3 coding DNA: TGTGCCAGCAGCAGGGCTCGTGGTGAAGCTTTCTTT.

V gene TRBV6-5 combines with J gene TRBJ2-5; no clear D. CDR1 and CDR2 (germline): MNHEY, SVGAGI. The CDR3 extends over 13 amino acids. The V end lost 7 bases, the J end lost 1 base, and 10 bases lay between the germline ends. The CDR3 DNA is TGTGCCAGCAACATGGCCCGCCAAGAGACCCAGTACTTC. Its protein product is CASNMARQETQYF.

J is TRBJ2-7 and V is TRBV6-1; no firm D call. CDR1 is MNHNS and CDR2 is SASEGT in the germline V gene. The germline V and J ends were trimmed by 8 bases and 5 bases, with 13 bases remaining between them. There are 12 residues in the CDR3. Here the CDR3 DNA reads TGTGCCAGCCACTATGAAGAAAACGAGCAGTACTTC. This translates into CASHYEENEQYF.

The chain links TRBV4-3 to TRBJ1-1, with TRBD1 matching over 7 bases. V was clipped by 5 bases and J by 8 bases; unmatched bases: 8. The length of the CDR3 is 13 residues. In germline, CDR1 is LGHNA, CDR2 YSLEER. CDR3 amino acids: CASSFAGGQEAFF. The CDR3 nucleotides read TGCGCCAGCAGCTTCGCCGGGGGACAGGAAGCTTTCTTT.

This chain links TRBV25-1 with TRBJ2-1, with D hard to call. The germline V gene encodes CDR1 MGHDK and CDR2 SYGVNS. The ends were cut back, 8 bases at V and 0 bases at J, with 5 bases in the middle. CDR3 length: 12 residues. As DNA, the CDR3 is TGTGCCAGCTTGAGCTCCTACAATGAGCAGTTCTTC. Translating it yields CASLSSYNEQFF.

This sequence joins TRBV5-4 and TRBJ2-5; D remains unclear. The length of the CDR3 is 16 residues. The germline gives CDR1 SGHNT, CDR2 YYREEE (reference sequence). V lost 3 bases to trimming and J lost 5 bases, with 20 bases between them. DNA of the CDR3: TGTGCCAGCAGCTCCCTACTGACACCGGAGAGGGAGACCCAGTACTTC. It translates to CASSSLLTPERETQYF.

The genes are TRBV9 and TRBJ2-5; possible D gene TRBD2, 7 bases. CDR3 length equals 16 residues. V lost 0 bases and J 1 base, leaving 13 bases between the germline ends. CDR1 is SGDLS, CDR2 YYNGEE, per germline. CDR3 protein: CASSVDGGALQETQYF. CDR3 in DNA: TGTGCCAGCAGCGTAGATGGGGGGGCCCTCCAAGAGACCCAGTACTTC.

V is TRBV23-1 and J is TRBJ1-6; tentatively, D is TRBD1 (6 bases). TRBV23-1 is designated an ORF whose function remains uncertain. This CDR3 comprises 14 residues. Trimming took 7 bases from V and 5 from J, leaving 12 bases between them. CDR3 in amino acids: CASTPTGDNSPLHF. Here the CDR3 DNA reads TGCGCCAGCACCCCGACAGGAGATAATTCACCCCTCCACTTT.

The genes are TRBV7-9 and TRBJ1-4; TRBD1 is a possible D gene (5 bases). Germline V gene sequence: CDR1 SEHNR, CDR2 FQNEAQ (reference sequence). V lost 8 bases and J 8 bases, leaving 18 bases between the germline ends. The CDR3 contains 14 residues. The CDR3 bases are TGTGCCAGCTCCTCTGACAGCTTGAGGGAAAAACTGTTTTTT. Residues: CASSSDSLREKLFF. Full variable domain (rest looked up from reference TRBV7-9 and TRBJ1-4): DTGVSQNPRHKITKRGQNVTFRCDPISEHNRLYWYRQTLGQGPEFLTYFQNEAQLEKSRLLSDRFSAERPKGSFSTLEIQRTEQGDSAMYLCASSSDSLREKLFFGSGTQLSVL.

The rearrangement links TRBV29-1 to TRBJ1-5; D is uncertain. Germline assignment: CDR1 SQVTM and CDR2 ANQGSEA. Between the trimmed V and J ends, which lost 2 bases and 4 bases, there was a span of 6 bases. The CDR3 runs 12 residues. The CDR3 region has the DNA TGCAGCGTTGAAAGCGAGAATCAGCCCCAGCATTTT. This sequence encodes CSVESENQPQHF.

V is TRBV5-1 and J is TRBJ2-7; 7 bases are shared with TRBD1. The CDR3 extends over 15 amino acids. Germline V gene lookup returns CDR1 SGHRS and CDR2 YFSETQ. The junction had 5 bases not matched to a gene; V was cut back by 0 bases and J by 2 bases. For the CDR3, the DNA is TGCGCCAGCAGCTTGGCCGGACAGGCACCCTACGAGCAGTACTTC. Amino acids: CASSLAGQAPYEQYF.

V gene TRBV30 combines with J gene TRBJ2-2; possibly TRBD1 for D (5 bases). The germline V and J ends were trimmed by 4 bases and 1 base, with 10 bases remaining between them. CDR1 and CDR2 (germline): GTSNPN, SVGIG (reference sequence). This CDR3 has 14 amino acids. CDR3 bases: TGTGCCTGGACCCCAGGGCTGAACACCGGGGAGCTGTTTTTT. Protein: CAWTPGLNTGELFF.

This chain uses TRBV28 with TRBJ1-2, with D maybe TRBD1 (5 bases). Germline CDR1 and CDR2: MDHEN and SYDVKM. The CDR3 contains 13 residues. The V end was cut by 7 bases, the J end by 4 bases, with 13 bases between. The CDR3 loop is CASTNQGLYGYTF. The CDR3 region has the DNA TGTGCCAGCACCAACCAGGGTCTCTATGGCTACACCTTC.

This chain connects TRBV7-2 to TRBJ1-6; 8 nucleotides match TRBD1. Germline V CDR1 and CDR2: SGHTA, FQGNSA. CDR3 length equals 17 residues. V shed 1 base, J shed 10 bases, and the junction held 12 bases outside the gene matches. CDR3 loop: CASSLESAGGYRSPLHF. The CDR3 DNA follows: TGTGCCAGCAGCTTAGAGTCGGCAGGGGGCTACCGGTCACCCCTCCACTTT.

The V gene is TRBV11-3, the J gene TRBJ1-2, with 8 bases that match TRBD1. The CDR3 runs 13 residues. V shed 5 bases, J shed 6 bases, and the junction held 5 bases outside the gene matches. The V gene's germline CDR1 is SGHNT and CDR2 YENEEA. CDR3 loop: CASSTDRGDGYTF. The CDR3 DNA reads TGTGCCAGCAGCACCGACAGGGGCGATGGCTACACCTTC.

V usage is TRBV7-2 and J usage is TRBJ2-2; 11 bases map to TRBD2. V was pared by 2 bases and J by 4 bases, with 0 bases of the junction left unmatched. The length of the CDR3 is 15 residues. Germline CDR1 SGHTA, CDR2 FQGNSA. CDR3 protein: CASSLLAGGTGELFF. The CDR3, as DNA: TGTGCCAGCAGCTTACTAGCGGGAGGCACCGGGGAGCTGTTTTTT.

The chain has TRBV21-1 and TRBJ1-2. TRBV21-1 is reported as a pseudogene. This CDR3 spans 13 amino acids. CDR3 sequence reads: CAFQGGDRYGYTF. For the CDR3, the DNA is TGTGCCTTCCAGGGGGGGGACCGGTATGGCTACACCTTC.

DNA for the CDR3: TGTGCCAGCAGCCAAGATGTCGGGACAGCTAACTATGGCTACACCTTC. This codes for CASSQDVGTANYGYTF. V is TRBV4-2 and J is TRBJ1-2, with 7 bases identical to TRBD1. The length of the CDR3 is 16 residues. The V segment lost 0 bases and the J segment 0 bases; nucleotides outside the gene matches: 4. Germline V gene data show CDR1 as LGHNA and CDR2 as YNFKEQ.

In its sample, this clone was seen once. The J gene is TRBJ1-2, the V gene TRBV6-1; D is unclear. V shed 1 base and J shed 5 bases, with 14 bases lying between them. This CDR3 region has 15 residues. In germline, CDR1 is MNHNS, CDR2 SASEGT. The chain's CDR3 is CASSEEGWAAYGYTF. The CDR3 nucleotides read TGTGCCAGCAGTGAAGAAGGGTGGGCAGCATATGGCTACACCTTC.

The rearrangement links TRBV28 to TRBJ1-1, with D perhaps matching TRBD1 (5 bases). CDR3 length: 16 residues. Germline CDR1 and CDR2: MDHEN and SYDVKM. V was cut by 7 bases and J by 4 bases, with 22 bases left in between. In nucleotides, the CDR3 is TGTGCCAGCACCGTTCCGGAGGACATATTAGGCACTGAAGCTTTCTTT. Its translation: CASTVPEDILGTEAFF.

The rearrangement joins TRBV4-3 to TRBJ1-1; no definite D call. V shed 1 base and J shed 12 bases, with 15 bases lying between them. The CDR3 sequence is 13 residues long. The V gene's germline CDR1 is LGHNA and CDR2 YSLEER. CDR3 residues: CASSQGVDRNPFF. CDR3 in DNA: TGCGCCAGCAGCCAAGGGGTGGACCGGAACCCTTTCTTT.

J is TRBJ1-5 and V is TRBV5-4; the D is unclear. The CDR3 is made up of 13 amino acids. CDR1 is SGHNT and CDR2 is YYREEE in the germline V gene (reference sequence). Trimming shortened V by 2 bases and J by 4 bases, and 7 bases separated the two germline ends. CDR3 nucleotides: TGTGCCAGCAGCTTATCAGGAAATCAGCCCCAGCATTTT. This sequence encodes CASSLSGNQPQHF.

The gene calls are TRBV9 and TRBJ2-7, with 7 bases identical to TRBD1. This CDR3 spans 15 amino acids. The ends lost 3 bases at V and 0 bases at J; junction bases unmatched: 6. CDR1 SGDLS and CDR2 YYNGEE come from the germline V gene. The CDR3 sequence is CASSARDSSSYEQYF. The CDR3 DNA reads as TGTGCCAGCAGCGCCCGGGACAGCAGCTCCTACGAGCAGTACTTC.